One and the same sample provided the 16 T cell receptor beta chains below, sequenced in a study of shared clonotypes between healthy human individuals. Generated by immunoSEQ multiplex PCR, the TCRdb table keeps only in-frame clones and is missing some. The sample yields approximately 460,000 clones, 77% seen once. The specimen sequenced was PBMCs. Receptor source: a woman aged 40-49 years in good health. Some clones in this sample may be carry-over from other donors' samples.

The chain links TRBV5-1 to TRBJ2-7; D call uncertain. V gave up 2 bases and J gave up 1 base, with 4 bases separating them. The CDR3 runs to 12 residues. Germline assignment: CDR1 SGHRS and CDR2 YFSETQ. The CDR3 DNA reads TGCGCCAGCAGCTTACCTTCCTACGAGCAGTACTTC. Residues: CASSLPSYEQYF. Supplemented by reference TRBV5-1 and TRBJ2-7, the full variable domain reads KAGVTQTPRYLIKTRGQQVTLSCSPISGHRSVSWYQQTPGQGLQFLFEYFSETQRNKGNFPGRFSGRQFSNSRSEMNVSTLELGDSALYLCASSLPSYEQYFGPGTRLTVT.

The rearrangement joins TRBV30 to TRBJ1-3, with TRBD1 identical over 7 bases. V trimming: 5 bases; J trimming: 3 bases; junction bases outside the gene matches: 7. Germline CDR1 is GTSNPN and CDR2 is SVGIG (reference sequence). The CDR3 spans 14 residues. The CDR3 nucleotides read TGTGCCTGGGGCACAGGGGTAAGTGGAAACACCATATATTTT. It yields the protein CAWGTGVSGNTIYF.

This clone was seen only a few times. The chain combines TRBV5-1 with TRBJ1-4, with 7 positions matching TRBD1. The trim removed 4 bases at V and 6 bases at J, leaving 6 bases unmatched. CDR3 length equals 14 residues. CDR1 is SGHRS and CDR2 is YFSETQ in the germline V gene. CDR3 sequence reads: CASSDTGVDEKLFF. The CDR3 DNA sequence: TGCGCCAGCAGCGACACAGGGGTGGATGAAAAACTGTTTTTT.

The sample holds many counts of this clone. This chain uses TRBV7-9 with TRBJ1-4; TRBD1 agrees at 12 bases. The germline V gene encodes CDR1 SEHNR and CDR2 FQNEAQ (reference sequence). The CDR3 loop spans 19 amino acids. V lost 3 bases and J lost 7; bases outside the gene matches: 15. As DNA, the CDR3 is TGTGCCAGCAGCTTGGCCCGGTTGGGACAGGGGGCGCGAGGTGAAAAACTGTTTTTT. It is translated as CASSLARLGQGARGEKLFF.

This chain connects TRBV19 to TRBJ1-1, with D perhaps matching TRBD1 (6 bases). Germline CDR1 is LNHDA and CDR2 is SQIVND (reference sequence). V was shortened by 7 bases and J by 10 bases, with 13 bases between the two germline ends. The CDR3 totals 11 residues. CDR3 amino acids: CASTTGSAAFF. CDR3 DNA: TGTGCCAGTACGACAGGTTCCGCAGCTTTCTTT.

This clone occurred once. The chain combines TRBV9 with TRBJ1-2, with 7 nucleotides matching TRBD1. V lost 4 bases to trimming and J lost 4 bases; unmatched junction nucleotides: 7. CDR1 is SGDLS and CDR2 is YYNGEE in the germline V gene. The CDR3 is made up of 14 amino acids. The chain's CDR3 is CASSPAGGGYGYTF. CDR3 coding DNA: TGTGCCAGCAGCCCAGCAGGGGGAGGCTATGGCTACACCTTC.

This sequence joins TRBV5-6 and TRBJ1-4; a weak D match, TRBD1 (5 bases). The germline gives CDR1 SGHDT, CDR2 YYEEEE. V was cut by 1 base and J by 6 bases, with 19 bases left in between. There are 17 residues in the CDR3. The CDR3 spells CASSLYFMGGLDEKLFF. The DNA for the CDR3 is TGTGCCAGCAGCTTGTATTTCATGGGGGGTCTTGATGAAAAACTGTTTTTT.

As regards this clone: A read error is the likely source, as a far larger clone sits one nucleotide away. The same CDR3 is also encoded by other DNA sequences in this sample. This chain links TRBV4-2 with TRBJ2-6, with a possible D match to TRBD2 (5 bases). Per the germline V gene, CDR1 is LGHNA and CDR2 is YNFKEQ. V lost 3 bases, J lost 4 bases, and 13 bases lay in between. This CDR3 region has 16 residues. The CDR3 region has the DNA TGTGCCAGCAGCCAGGATCTAGGGAGCGGGGCCAACGTCCTGACTTTC. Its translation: CASSQDLGSGANVLTF.

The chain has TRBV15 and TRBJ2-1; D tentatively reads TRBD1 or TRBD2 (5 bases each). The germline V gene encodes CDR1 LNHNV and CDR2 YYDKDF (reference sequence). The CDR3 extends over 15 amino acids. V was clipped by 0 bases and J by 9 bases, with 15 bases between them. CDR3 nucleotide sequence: TGTGCCACCAGCAGAGATCCAACTAGGGGCGGTGAGCAGTTCTTC. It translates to CATSRDPTRGGEQFF. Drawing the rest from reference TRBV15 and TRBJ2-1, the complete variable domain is DAMVIQNPRYQVTQFGKPVTLSCSQTLNHNVMYWYQQKSSQAPKLLFHYYDKDFNNEADTPDNFQSRRPNTSFCFLDIRSPGLGDTAMYLCATSRDPTRGGEQFFGPGTRLTVL.

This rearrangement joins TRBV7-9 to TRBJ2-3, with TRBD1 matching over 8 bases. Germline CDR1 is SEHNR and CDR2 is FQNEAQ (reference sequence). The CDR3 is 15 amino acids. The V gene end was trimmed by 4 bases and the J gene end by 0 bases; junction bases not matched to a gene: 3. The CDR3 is CASSYGQGSTDTQYF. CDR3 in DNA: TGTGCCAGCAGCTACGGACAGGGCAGCACAGATACGCAGTATTTT.

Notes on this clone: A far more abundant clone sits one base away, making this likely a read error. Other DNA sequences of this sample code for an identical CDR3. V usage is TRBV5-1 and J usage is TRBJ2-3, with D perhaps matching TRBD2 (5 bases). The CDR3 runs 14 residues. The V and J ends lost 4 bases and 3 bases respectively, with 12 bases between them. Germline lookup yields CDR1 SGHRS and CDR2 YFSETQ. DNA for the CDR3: TGCGCCAGCAGCGATGGGAGCCTGACAGATACGCAGTATTTT. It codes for CASSDGSLTDTQYF.

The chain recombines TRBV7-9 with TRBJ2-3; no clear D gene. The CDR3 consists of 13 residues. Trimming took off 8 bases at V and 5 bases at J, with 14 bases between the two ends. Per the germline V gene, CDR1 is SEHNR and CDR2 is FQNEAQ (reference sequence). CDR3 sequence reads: CASLGVSIDTQYF. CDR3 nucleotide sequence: TGTGCCAGCCTTGGGGTATCAATAGATACGCAGTATTTT. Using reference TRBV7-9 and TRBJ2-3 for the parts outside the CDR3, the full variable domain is DTGVSQNPRHKITKRGQNVTFRCDPISEHNRLYWYRQTLGQGPEFLTYFQNEAQLEKSRLLSDRFSAERPKGSFSTLEIQRTEQGDSAMYLCASLGVSIDTQYFGPGTRLTVL.

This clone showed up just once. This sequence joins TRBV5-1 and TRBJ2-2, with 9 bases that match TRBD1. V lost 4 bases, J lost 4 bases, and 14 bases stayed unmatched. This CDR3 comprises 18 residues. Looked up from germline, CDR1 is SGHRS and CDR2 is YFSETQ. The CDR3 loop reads CASSTGQGWGAGTGELFF. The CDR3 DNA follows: TGCGCCAGCAGCACGGGACAGGGTTGGGGAGCGGGCACCGGGGAGCTGTTTTTT.

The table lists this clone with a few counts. CDR3 in amino acids: CASRRLLDEKLFF. For the CDR3, the DNA is TGTGCCAGCAGGAGACTTTTGGATGAAAAACTGTTTTTT. The chain combines TRBV2 with TRBJ1-4; D gene ambiguous. Germline CDR1 and CDR2: SNHLY and FYNNEI. The ends were cut back, 6 bases at V and 6 bases at J, with 11 bases in the middle. The CDR3 is made up of 13 amino acids. Combining the CDR3 with reference TRBV2 and TRBJ1-4 gives the whole variable domain EPEVTQTPSHQVTQMGQEVILRCVPISNHLYFYWYRQILGQKVEFLVSFYNNEISEKSEIFDDQFSVERPDGSNFTLKIRSTKLEDSAMYFCASRRLLDEKLFFGSGTQLSVL.

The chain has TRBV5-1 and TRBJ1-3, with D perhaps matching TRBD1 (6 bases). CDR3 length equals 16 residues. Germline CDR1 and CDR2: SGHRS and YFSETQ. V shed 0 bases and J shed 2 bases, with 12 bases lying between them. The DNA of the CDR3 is TGCGCCAGCAGCTTGGCAGGGGTCGGAACTGGAAACACCATATATTTT. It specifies CASSLAGVGTGNTIYF.

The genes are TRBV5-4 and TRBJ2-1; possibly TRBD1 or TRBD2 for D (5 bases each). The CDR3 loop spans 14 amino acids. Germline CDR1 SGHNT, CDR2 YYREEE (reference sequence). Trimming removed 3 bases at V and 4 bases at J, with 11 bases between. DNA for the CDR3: TGTGCCAGCAGCTGGGACGGGCCATACAATGAGCAGTTCTTC. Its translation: CASSWDGPYNEQFF.